Reported below is one TCR beta chain. V was pared by 5 bases and J by 6 bases, with 9 bases of the junction left unmatched. Germline assignment: CDR1 SGHTA and CDR2 FQGNSA. CDR3 size: 14 residues. Participants, roughly 18 to 100 years old, spanned under 30 US areas. Recovered participants had two consecutive negative NP/OP PCR tests, healthcare professional clearance, or symptom resolution. The protocol was immunoSEQ multiplex PCR, while the TCRdb copy is restricted to in-frame clones and leaves out a portion. The data show hundreds of thousands of clones, around 85% seen once. The sample is drawn from a study of blood T cell repertoires in COVID-19. Study at large: Samples taken during acute and convalescent COVID-19 were collected in the United States, Italy and Spain. Sample material is recorded as cDNA or gDNA derived from T cells, B-cell-depleted T cells, or PBMCs.

The source material was PBMCs or T cells enriched from blood (not recorded which). The chain links TRBV7-2 to TRBJ2-7; 8 bases map to TRBD2. This receptor was identified in a middle-aged woman who had recovered from COVID-19. The CDR3 DNA is TGTGCCAGCAGCCAGGGACTAGATCCTGTCGAGCAGTACTTC. It encodes CASSQGLDPVEQYF.